This T cell receptor beta chain was identified during a study of CD8+CD57+ T cells in acquired aplastic anemia. Study-level background: Sorted CD4+ and CD8+ cells yielded around 3.2 ug of DNA on average. Whole-study findings and limits: More than 25 was the count of CD8+ CDR3 sequences that patients shared with controls. Patients were compared with controls for CD8+ Simpson's diversity, and no significant difference emerged.

Germline V gene lookup returns CDR1 LNHDA and CDR2 SQIVND (reference sequence). The CDR3 length is 10 residues. Deletions cut 6 bases from V and 6 bases from J, with 2 bases between. Investigators profiled TCR beta VDJ and CDR3 from genomic DNA template. TCRdb analysed the reads with MiXCR anew, one entry per CDR3 protein. The data contain about 190,000 distinct CDR3 sequences, 64% of them singletons. The sample holds many counts of this clonotype. Its antigen is not known. The chain couples TRBV19 to TRBJ2-2; no clear D. The sequencing input was sorted CD4+, CD8+, or CD8+CD57+ T cells (not recorded which) from PBMCs. The sequence derives from a human donor with severe aplastic anemia or a healthy control (not recorded which). CDR3 sequence: CASRAGELFF. Here the CDR3 DNA reads TGTGCCAGTAGGGCCGGGGAGCTGTTTTTT.